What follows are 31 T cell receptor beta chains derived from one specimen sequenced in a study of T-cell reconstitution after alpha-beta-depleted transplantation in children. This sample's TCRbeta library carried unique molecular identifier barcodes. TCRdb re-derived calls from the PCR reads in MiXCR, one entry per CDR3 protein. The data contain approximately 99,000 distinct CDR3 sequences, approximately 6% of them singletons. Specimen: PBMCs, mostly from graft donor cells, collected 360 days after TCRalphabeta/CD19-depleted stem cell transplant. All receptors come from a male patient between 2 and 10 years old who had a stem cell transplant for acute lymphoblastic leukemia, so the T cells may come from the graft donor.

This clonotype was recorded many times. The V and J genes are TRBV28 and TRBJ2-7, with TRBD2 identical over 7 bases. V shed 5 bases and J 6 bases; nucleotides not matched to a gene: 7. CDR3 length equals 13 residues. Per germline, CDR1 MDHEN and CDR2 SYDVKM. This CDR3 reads CASSQLGRGEQYF. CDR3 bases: TGTGCCAGCAGTCAGCTGGGGAGGGGCGAGCAGTACTTC.

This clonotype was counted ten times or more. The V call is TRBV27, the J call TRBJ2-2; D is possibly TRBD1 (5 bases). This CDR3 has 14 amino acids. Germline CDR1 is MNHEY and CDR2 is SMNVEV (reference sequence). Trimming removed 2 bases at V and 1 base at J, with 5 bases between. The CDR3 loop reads CASSLRGNTGELFF. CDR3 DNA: TGTGCCAGCAGTTTAAGGGGGAACACCGGGGAGCTGTTTTTT.

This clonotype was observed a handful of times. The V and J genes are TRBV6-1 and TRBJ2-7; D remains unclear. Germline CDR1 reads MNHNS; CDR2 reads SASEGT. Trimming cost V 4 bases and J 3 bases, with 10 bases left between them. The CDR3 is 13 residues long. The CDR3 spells CASSARRVYEQYF. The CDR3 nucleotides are TGTGCCAGCAGTGCCCGCCGGGTCTACGAGCAGTACTTC.

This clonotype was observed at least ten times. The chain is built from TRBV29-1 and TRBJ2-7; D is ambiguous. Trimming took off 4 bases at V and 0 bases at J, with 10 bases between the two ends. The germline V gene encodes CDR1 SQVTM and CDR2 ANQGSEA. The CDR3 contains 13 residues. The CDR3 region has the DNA TGCAGCGTTGTAGGGAAGGACTCCTACGAGCAGTACTTC. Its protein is CSVVGKDSYEQYF.

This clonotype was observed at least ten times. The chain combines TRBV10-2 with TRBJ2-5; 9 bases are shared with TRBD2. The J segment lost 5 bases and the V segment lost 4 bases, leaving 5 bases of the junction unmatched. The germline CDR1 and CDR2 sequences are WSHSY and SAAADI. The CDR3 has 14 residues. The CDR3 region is CASSAGTSLETQYF. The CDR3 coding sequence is TGCGCCAGCAGTGCGGGGACTAGCCTCGAGACCCAGTACTTC.

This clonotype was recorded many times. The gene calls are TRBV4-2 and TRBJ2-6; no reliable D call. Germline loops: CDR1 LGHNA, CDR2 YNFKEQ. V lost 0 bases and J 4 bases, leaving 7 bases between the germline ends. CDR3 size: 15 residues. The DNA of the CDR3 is TGTGCCAGCAGCCAAGAACAAGCCGGGGCCAACGTCCTGACTTTC. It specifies CASSQEQAGANVLTF.

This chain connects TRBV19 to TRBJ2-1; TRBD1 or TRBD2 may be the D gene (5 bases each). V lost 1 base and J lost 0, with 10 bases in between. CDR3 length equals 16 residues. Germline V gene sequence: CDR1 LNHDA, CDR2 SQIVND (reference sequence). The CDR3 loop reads CASSIGGKFSYNEQFF. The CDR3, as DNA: TGTGCCAGTAGTATAGGGGGGAAGTTCTCCTACAATGAGCAGTTCTTC.

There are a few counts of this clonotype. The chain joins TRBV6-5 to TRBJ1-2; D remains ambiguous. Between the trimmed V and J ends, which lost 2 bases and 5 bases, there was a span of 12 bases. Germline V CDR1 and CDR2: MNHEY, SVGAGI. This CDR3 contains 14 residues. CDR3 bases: TGTGCCAGCAGTTACCCGACGGCCCTTTATGGCTACACCTTC. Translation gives CASSYPTALYGYTF.

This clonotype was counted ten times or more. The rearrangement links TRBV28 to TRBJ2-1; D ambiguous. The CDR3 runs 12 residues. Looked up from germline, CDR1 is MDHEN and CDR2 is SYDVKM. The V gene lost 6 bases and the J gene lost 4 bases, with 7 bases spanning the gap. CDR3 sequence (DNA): TGTGCCAGCAGCCCGATATACAATGAGCAGTTCTTC. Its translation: CASSPIYNEQFF.

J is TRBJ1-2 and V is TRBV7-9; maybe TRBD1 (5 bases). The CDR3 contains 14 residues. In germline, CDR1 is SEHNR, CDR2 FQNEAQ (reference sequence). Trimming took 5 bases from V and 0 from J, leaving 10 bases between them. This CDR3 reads CASSLGRANYGYTF. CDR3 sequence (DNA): TGTGCCAGCAGCCTCGGCAGGGCTAACTATGGCTACACCTTC.

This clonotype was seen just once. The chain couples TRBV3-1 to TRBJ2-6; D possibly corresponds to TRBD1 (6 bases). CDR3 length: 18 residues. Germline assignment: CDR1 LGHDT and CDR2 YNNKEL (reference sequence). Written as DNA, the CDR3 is TGTACCCGCAGTTTCCCCCGGGACACCAAAACTGGGGCCAACGTCCTGACTTTC. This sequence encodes CTRSFPRDTKTGANVLTF.

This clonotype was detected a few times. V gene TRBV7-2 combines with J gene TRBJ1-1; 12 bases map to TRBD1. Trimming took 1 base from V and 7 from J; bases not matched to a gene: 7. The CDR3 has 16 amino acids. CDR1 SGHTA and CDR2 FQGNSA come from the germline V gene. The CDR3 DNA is TGTGCCAGCAGCTTAGTGGGACAGGGGGCCCTATATGAAGCTTTCTTT. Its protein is CASSLVGQGALYEAFF.

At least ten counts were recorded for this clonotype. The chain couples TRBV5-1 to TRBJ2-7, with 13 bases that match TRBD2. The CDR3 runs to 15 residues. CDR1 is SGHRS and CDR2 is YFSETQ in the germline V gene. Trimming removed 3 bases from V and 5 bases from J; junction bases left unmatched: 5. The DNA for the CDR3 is TGCGCCAGCAGCTCCCGGACTAGCGGGGGAAACGAGCAGTACTTC. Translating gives CASSSRTSGGNEQYF.

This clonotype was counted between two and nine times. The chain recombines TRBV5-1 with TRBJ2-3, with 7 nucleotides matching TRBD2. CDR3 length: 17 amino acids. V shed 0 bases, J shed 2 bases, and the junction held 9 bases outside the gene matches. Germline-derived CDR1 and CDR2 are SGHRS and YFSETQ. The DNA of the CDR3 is TGCGCCAGCAGCTTGGATGGGGGGGGGAGCACCACAGATACGCAGTATTTT. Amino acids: CASSLDGGGSTTDTQYF.

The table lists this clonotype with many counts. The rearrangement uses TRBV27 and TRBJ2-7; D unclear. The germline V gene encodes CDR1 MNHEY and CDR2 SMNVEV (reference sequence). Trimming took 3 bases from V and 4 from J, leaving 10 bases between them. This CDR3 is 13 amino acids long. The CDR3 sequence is CASSFSRTYEQYF. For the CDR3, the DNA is TGTGCCAGCAGTTTCAGCCGGACGTACGAGCAGTACTTC.

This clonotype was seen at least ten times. CDR3 sequence reads: CASSYSWPGHASYEQYF. The CDR3 nucleotides are TGTGCCAGCAGTTACTCGTGGCCGGGACATGCCTCCTACGAGCAGTACTTC. This chain connects TRBV6-5 to TRBJ2-7; perhaps TRBD1 as D (6 bases). This CDR3 is 17 amino acids long. Germline loops: CDR1 MNHEY, CDR2 SVGAGI. The V end was cut by 0 bases, the J end by 0 bases, with 15 bases between.

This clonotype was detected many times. The CDR3 region has the DNA TGTGCCAGCAGTTTACAGGAGGGTAATTCTGGGGCCAACGTCCTGACTTTC. Amino acids: CASSLQEGNSGANVLTF. The rearrangement joins TRBV12-3 or TRBV12-4 to TRBJ2-6, with D possibly TRBD2 on 6 matching bases. With 2 bases removed from V and 1 base from J, the gap between germline ends came to 12 bases. CDR3 length: 17 amino acids.

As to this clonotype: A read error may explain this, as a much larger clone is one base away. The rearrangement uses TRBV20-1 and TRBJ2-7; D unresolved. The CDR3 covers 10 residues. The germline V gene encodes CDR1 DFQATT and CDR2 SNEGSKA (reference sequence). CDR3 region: CSARQYEQNF. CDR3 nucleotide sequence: TGCAGTGCTAGACAGTACGAGCAGAACTTC.

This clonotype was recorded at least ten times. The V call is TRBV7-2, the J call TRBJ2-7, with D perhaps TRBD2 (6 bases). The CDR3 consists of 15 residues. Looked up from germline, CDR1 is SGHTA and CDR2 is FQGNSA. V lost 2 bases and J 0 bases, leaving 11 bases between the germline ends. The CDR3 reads CASSLMEGTSYEQYF. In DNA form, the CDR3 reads TGTGCCAGCAGCTTAATGGAGGGGACCTCCTACGAGCAGTACTTC.

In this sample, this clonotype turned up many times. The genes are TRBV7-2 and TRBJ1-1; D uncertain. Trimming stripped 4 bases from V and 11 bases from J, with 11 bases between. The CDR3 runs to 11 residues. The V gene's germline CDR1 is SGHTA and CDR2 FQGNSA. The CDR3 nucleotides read TGTGCCAGCAGCTGGACCCAGAAGGCTTTCTTT. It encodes CASSWTQKAFF.

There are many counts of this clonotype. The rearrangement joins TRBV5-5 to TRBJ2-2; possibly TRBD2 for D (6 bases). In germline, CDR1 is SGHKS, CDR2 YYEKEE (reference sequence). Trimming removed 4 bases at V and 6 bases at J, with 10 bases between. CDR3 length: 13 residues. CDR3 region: CASSPPGAGELFF. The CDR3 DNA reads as TGTGCCAGCAGCCCCCCGGGAGCCGGGGAGCTGTTTTTT.

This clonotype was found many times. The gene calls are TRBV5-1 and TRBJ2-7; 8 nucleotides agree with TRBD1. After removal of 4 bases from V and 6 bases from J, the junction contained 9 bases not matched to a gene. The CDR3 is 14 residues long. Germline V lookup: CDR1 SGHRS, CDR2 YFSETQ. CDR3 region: CASSGQTGDGEQYF. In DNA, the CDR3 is TGCGCCAGCAGCGGACAGACAGGGGATGGCGAGCAGTACTTC.

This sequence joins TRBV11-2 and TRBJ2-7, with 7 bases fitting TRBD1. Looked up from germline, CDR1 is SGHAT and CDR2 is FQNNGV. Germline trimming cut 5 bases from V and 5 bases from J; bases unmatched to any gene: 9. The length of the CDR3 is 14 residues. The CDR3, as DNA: TGTGCCAGCAGCCCGAGACAGGGTGTCCACGAGCAGTACTTC. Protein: CASSPRQGVHEQYF.

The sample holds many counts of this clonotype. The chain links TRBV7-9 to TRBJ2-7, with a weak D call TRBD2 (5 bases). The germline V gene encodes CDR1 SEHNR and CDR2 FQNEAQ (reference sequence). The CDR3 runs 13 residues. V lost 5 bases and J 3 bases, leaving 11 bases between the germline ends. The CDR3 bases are TGTGCCAGCAGCAGAGATAGCGACTACGAGCAGTACTTC. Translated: CASSRDSDYEQYF.

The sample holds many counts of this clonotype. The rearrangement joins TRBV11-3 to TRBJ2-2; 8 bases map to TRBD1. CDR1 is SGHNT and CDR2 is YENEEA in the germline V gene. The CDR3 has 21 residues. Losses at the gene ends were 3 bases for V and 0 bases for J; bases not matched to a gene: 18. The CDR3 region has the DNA TGTGCCAGCAGCTTTCTTGGCAGGGGGCTACGATCCGACTCGAACACCGGGGAGCTGTTTTTT. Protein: CASSFLGRGLRSDSNTGELFF.

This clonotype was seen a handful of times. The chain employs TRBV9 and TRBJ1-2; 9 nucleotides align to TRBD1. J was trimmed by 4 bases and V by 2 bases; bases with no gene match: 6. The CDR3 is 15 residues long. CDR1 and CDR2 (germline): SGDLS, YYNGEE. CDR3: CASSVGMTGGYGYTF. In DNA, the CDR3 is TGTGCCAGCAGCGTGGGGATGACAGGGGGCTATGGCTACACCTTC.

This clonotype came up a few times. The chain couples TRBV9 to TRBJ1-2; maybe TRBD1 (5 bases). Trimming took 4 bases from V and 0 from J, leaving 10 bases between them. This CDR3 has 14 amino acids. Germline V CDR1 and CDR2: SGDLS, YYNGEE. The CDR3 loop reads CASSPGAANYGYTF. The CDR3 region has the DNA TGTGCCAGCAGCCCTGGGGCCGCTAACTATGGCTACACCTTC.

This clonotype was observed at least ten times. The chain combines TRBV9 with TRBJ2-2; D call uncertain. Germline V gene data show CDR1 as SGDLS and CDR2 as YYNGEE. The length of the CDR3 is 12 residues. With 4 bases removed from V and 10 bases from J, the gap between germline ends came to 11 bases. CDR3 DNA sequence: TGTGCCAGCAGCCTACCATCGGTGGAGCTGTTTTTT. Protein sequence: CASSLPSVELFF.

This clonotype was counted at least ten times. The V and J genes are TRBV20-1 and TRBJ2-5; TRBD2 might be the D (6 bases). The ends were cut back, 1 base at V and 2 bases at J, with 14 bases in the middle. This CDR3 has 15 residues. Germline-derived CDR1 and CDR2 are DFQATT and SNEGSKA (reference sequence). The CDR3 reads CSARGLGTLQETQYF. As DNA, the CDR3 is TGCAGTGCTAGAGGCCTTGGGACTTTACAAGAGACCCAGTACTTC.

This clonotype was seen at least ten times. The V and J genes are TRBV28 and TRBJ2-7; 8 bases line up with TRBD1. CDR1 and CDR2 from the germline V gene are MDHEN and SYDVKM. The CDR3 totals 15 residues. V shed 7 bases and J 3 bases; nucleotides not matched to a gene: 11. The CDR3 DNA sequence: TGTGCCAGCACCCCTGGCAGGGGGCATTACTACGAGCAGTACTTC. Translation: CASTPGRGHYYEQYF.

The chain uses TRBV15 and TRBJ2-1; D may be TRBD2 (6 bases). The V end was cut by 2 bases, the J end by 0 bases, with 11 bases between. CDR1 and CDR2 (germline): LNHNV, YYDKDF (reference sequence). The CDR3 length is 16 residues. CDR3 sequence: CATSRRRDSSYNEQFF. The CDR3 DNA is TGTGCCACCAGCAGACGCCGGGACTCCTCCTACAATGAGCAGTTCTTC.